One TCR beta chain is described in this entry. Its matching antigen is unknown. This entry is derived from a study of a mutant IDH1 vaccine in newly diagnosed glioma. Noted time point: week 23, last vaccination. Topical imiquimod was applied with each vaccine dose, which held 300 ug of mutant IDH1 20-mer peptide. In every donor, the tumor was a new WHO grade 3 or 4 IDH1-mutant, ATRX-lost astrocytoma. The protocol was immunoSEQ multiplex PCR, while the TCRdb copy is restricted to in-frame clones and leaves out a portion. This table has 60,000 to 85,000 clones, 75% to 90% appearing once. This receptor was obtained from a woman aged 50 to 60 with glioma. The starting material was PBMCs, obtained from a glioma patient whose treatment included an IDH1 peptide vaccine.

The CDR3 sequence: CASSIKDSSSYEQYF. As DNA, the CDR3 is TGTGCCAGTAGTATAAAGGACTCGAGCTCCTACGAGCAGTACTTC. The V call is TRBV19, the J call TRBJ2-7; TRBD2 might be the D (5 bases). Germline CDR1 reads LNHDA; CDR2 reads SQIVND (reference sequence). The CDR3 runs to 15 residues. V lost 2 bases to trimming and J lost 0 bases, with 11 bases between them.